Listed here are 27 T cell receptor beta chains from one sample, sequenced in a study of cytomegalovirus exposure and HLA in healthy donors. The PCR contained 60 Vbeta and 13 Jbeta primers. Profiled with immunoSEQ multiplex PCR; TCRdb holds only in-frame clones, not every one. This sample has 150,000 to 200,000 clones; 70% to 90% occur once, and the top ten carry 5.5% to 8%. Sequencing used PBMCs. These receptors all stem from a woman aged 25 to 45 in good health and CMV-seropositive.

The sample holds a few counts of this clone. V is TRBV10-3 and J is TRBJ2-1; 10 nucleotides align to TRBD1. The CDR3 consists of 13 residues. Looked up from germline, CDR1 is ENHRY and CDR2 is SYGVKD. The V segment lost 4 bases and the J segment 8 bases; nucleotides outside the gene matches: 2. The CDR3 loop is CAISVGTGDEQFF. Written as DNA, the CDR3 is TGTGCCATCAGTGTGGGGACAGGGGATGAGCAGTTCTTC.

The V call is TRBV7-9, the J call TRBJ1-2; the D gene is possibly TRBD1 (5 bases). The CDR3 is 14 amino acids. Trimming shortened V by 4 bases and J by 2 bases, and 11 bases separated the two germline ends. Looked up from germline, CDR1 is SEHNR and CDR2 is FQNEAQ (reference sequence). The CDR3 sequence is CASSWGGANYGYTF. CDR3 DNA: TGTGCCAGCAGCTGGGGTGGGGCCAACTATGGCTACACCTTC.

The CDR3 loop reads CSADSTYEQYF. The DNA for the CDR3 is TGCAGTGCCGACAGCACCTACGAGCAGTACTTC. The chain has TRBV20-1 and TRBJ2-7; possible D gene TRBD1, 5 bases. V lost 6 bases and J 2 bases, leaving 8 bases between the germline ends. CDR3 length: 11 residues. CDR1 is DFQATT, CDR2 SNEGSKA, per germline (reference sequence).

The chain combines TRBV7-2 with TRBJ2-7; D gene ambiguous. The CDR3 is 15 residues long. Trimming cost V 2 bases and J 3 bases, with 14 bases left between them. The V gene's germline CDR1 is SGHTA and CDR2 FQGNSA. The CDR3 loop is CASSLFAGYHYEQYF. The CDR3 DNA follows: TGTGCCAGCAGCTTATTTGCAGGATACCACTACGAGCAGTACTTC.

On this clone itself: Distinct nucleotide sequences in the sample also encode this CDR3. This chain connects TRBV9 to TRBJ2-3; the match to TRBD2 covers 15 bases. The germline gives CDR1 SGDLS, CDR2 YYNGEE. The CDR3 spans 18 residues. V lost 0 bases to trimming and J lost 0 bases; unmatched junction nucleotides: 2. In DNA form, the CDR3 reads TGTGCCAGCAGCGTAGGGACTAGCGGGGGGGCTAGCACAGATACGCAGTATTTT. It yields the protein CASSVGTSGGASTDTQYF.

This rearrangement joins TRBV6-4 to TRBJ2-1; TRBD1 aligns across 9 bases. Trimming cost V 6 bases and J 7 bases; bases outside gene matches: 13. CDR1 and CDR2 from the germline V gene are MRHNA and SNTAGT. The CDR3 runs to 16 residues. CDR3 in amino acids: CASRNKPGQGENEQFF. The CDR3 coding sequence is TGTGCCAGCAGGAACAAACCGGGACAGGGAGAGAATGAGCAGTTCTTC.

V usage is TRBV30 and J usage is TRBJ1-5; the match to TRBD1 covers 12 bases. The V and J ends lost 6 bases and 4 bases, in that order; junction bases with no gene match: 7. This CDR3 contains 15 residues. Germline V gene lookup returns CDR1 GTSNPN and CDR2 SVGIG (reference sequence). The CDR3 nucleotides are TGTGCCTGCTCCGGGACAGGGGGCCGGAATCAGCCCCAGCATTTT. The encoded protein is CACSGTGGRNQPQHF.

The chain recombines TRBV21-1 with TRBJ1-5; TRBD1 was called by the table and not checked on the DNA. TRBV21-1 is reported as a pseudogene. CDR3 size: 16 residues. The CDR3 DNA sequence: TGTGCCAGCAGCAAAGTATCAGGGGAAAATGGGAAGCCCCAGCATTTT. Protein sequence: CASSKVSGENGKPQHF.

The CDR3 spells CASSLLHRGINSPIYF. The CDR3 region has the DNA TGTGCCAGCAGCCTACTGCACAGGGGTATTAATTCTCCCATATATTTT. The rearrangement links TRBV11-2 to TRBJ1-3; 7 bases are shared with TRBD1. The CDR3 totals 16 residues. Losses at the gene ends were 5 bases for V and 11 bases for J; bases not matched to a gene: 18. Per germline, CDR1 SGHAT and CDR2 FQNNGV.

J is TRBJ2-5 and V is TRBV5-1; no clear D gene. Trimming took 0 bases from V and 5 from J, leaving 8 bases between them. The CDR3 is 13 residues long. CDR1 and CDR2 from the germline V gene are SGHRS and YFSETQ. CDR3 sequence (DNA): TGCGCCAGCAGCTTGGGAGTCGCGGAGACCCAGTACTTC. Translation gives CASSLGVAETQYF.

A few counts support this clone. V and J are TRBV5-3 and TRBJ2-1; TRBD1 matches at 9 bases. TRBV5-3 is flagged as an ORF with uncertain function. CDR3 length: 16 residues. The trim removed 5 bases at V and 2 bases at J, leaving 8 bases unmatched. For the CDR3, the DNA is TGTGCCAGAAGAAAGCCGGGACAGGGAACCTACAATGAGCAGTTCTTC. Amino acid sequence: CARRKPGQGTYNEQFF.

This clone appeared a single time. V is TRBV5-6 and J is TRBJ2-7, with TRBD1 identical over 10 bases. The CDR3 sequence is 14 residues long. V shed 6 bases, J shed 3 bases, and the junction held 6 bases outside the gene matches. Germline V lookup: CDR1 SGHDT, CDR2 YYEEEE. The CDR3 reads CASNADRGLYEQYF. The DNA of the CDR3 is TGTGCCAGCAACGCCGACAGGGGGCTCTACGAGCAGTACTTC.

Written as DNA, the CDR3 is TGTGCCAGCAGTATTAACAGGGGGCACAACAATGAGCAGTTCTTC. Translated, it gives CASSINRGHNNEQFF. This rearrangement joins TRBV27 to TRBJ2-1; the match to TRBD1 covers 9 bases. CDR1 and CDR2 from the germline V gene are MNHEY and SMNVEV (reference sequence). The junction had 7 bases not matched to a gene; V was cut back by 5 bases and J by 5 bases. The CDR3 is made up of 15 amino acids.

The rearrangement joins TRBV4-3 to TRBJ1-4; 10 nucleotides match TRBD1. Unmatched junction bases numbered 7, after V lost 4 bases and J lost 8 bases. In germline, CDR1 is LGHNA, CDR2 YSLEER. The CDR3 length is 15 residues. CDR3 DNA sequence: TGCGCCAGCAGCCCCGGGACAGGGGAGGGGGAAAAACTGTTTTTT. Encoded protein: CASSPGTGEGEKLFF.

This sequence joins TRBV6-1 and TRBJ1-3; D remains ambiguous. The CDR3 runs 14 residues. Per the germline V gene, CDR1 is MNHNS and CDR2 is SASEGT. Written as DNA, the CDR3 is TGTGCAAGCGAACCGACACGTTCTGGAAACACCATATATTTT. Protein: CASEPTRSGNTIYF.

Written as DNA, the CDR3 is TGTGCCAGCAGCCTGGGACAGGGTTTAACCGGGGAGCTGTTTTTT. Its protein product is CASSLGQGLTGELFF. The chain uses TRBV7-2 and TRBJ2-2, with 9 positions matching TRBD1. The CDR3 loop spans 15 amino acids. With V trimmed by 5 bases and J by 5 bases, 6 bases remained unmatched. CDR1 is SGHTA, CDR2 FQGNSA, per germline.

The V and J genes are TRBV28 and TRBJ2-5; possible D gene TRBD2, 5 bases. CDR1 is MDHEN, CDR2 SYDVKM, per germline. There are 16 residues in the CDR3. The V gene lost 3 bases and the J gene lost 5 bases, with 19 bases spanning the gap. CDR3 in amino acids: CASSFGDEFRGETQYF. The CDR3 DNA is TGTGCCAGCAGTTTTGGGGATGAGTTCCGAGGGGAGACCCAGTACTTC.

The genes are TRBV5-1 and TRBJ2-7, with 10 positions matching TRBD2. Germline V CDR1 and CDR2: SGHRS, YFSETQ. The CDR3 loop spans 16 amino acids. V lost 2 bases to trimming and J lost 0 bases; unmatched junction nucleotides: 5. The DNA for the CDR3 is TGCGCCAGCAGCTTATCTAGCGGGGGCTCCTCCTACGAGCAGTACTTC. Residues: CASSLSSGGSSYEQYF.

The rearrangement uses TRBV6-4 and TRBJ1-1; D might be TRBD1 (5 bases). Germline loops: CDR1 MRHNA, CDR2 SNTAGT. V lost 4 bases to trimming and J lost 12 bases, with 9 bases between them. This CDR3 spans 10 amino acids. In nucleotides, the CDR3 is TGTGCCAGCAGTGCCAGGGTATCTTTCTTT. Its protein product is CASSARVSFF.

The chain has TRBV4-2 and TRBJ1-2, with D possibly being TRBD1 (5 bases). Trimming took 4 bases from V and 8 from J, leaving 14 bases between them. CDR3 size: 13 residues. Germline V lookup: CDR1 LGHNA, CDR2 YNFKEQ. CDR3 region: CASSLGGSPGYTF. CDR3 DNA sequence: TGTGCCAGCAGCCTCGGGGGGTCCCCCGGCTACACCTTC.

The genes are TRBV5-4 and TRBJ2-1; 9 bases are a match to TRBD1. Germline V gives CDR1 SGHNT, CDR2 YYREEE (reference sequence). V gave up 3 bases and J gave up 14 bases; unmatched junction bases: 6. The CDR3 totals 12 residues. The CDR3 nucleotides read TGTGCCAGCAGCTCCACAGGGGGCCGGGAGTTCTTC. It encodes CASSSTGGREFF.

This chain uses TRBV4-3 with TRBJ1-5; no clear D gene. Trimming took 0 bases from V and 7 from J, leaving 16 bases between them. Germline values: CDR1 LGHNA, CDR2 YSLEER. The CDR3 is 16 amino acids. The CDR3 DNA is TGCGCCAGCAGCCAAGATTTTTCAGGCGGGTCACAGCCCCAGCATTTT. Its protein product is CASSQDFSGGSQPQHF.

This rearrangement joins TRBV28 to TRBJ1-2; D may be TRBD1 (5 bases). The germline V gene encodes CDR1 MDHEN and CDR2 SYDVKM. V lost 4 bases to trimming and J lost 6 bases, with 6 bases between them. This CDR3 comprises 11 residues. The CDR3 spells CASSSQDGYTF. The CDR3 nucleotides are TGTGCCAGCAGTTCACAGGATGGCTACACCTTC.

This clone came up a few times. The chain couples TRBV25-1 to TRBJ2-1; 7 bases fit TRBD1. The V gene's germline CDR1 is MGHDK and CDR2 SYGVNS. V lost 6 bases and J lost 3; bases outside the gene matches: 8. The CDR3 totals 15 residues. The CDR3 DNA follows: TGTGCCAGCAGGGGGACAGCCTCGATCTACAATGAGCAGTTCTTC. Translating gives CASRGTASIYNEQFF.

This clone appeared once. The chain couples TRBV27 to TRBJ2-5, with 8 nucleotides matching TRBD2. The CDR3 has 15 residues. The V gene's germline CDR1 is MNHEY and CDR2 SMNVEV (reference sequence). Losses at the gene ends were 7 bases for V and 5 bases for J; bases not matched to a gene: 12. Here the CDR3 DNA reads TGTGCCAGCATGGAGGGCGGGGGGCCCAAGGAGACCCAGTACTTC. It codes for CASMEGGGPKETQYF.

The V gene is TRBV5-1, the J gene TRBJ1-4; D uncertain. V gave up 6 bases and J gave up 7 bases, with 16 bases separating them. Looked up from germline, CDR1 is SGHRS and CDR2 is YFSETQ. This CDR3 has 14 amino acids. The CDR3 here is CASTASPGSEKLFF. The CDR3 DNA reads as TGCGCCAGCACAGCTTCCCCGGGGAGTGAAAAACTGTTTTTT.

This rearrangement joins TRBV4-2 to TRBJ2-6; D unresolved. CDR3 size: 16 residues. Germline V CDR1 and CDR2: LGHNA, YNFKEQ. V lost 0 bases to trimming and J lost 1 base, with 7 bases between them. CDR3 coding DNA: TGTGCCAGCAGCCAAGATGGCCAGTCTGGGGCCAACGTCCTGACTTTC. Protein: CASSQDGQSGANVLTF.